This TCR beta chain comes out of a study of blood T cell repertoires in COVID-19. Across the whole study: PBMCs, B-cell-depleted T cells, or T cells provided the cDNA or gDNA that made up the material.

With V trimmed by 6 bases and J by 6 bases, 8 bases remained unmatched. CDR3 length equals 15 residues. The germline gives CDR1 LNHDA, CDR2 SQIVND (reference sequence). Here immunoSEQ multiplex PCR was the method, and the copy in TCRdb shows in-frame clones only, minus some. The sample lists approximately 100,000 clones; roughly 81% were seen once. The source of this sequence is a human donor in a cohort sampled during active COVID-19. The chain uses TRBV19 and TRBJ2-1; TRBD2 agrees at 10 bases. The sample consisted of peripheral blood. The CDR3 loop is CASSLTSGVSNEQFF. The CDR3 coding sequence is TGTGCCAGTAGCTTAACTAGCGGGGTCTCCAATGAGCAGTTCTTC.